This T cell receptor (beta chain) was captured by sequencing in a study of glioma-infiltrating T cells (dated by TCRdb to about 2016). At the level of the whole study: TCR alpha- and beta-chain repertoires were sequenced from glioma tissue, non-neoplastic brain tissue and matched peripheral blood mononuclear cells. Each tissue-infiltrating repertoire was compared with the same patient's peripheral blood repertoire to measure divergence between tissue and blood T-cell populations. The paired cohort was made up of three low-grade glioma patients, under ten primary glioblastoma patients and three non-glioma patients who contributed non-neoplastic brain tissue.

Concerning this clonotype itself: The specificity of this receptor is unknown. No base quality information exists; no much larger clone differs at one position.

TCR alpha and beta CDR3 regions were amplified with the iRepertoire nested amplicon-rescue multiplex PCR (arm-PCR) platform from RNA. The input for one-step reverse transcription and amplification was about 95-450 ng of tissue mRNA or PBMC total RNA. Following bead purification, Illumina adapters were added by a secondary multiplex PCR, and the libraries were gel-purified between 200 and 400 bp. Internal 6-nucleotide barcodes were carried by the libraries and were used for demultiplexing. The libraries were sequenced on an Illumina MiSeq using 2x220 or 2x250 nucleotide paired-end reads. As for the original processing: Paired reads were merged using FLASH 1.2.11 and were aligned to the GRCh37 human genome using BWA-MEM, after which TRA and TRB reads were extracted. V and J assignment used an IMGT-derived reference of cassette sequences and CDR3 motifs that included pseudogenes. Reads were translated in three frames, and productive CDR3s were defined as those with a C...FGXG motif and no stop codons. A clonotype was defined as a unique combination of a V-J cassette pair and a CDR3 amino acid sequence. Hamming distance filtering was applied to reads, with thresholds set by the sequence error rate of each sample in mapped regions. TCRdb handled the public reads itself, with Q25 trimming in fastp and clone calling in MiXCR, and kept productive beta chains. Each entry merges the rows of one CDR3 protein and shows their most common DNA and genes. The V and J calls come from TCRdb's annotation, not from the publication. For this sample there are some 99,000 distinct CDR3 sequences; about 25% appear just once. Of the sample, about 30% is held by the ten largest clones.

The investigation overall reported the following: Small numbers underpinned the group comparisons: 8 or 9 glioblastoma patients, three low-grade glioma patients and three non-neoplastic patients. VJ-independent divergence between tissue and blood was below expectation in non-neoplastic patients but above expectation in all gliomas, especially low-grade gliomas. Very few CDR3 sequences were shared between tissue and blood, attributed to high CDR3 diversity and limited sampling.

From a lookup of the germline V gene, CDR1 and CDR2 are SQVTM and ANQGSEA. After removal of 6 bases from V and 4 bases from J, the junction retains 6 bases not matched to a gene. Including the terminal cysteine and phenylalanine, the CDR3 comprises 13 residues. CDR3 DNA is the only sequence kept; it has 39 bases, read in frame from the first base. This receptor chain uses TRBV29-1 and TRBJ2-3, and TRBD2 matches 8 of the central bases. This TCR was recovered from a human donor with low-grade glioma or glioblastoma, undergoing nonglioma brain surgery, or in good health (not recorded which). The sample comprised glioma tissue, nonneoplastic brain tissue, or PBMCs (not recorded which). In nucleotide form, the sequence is TGCAGCGTCAAGGGACTAGACGCAGATACGCAGTATTTT. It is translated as CSVKGLDADTQYF.